This TCR beta chain stems from a study of blood T cell repertoires in COVID-19. Across the study: COVID-19 samples from acute and convalescent phases originated in the United States, Italy and Spain. T cells, B-cell-depleted T cells, or PBMCs supplied cDNA or gDNA.

Germline V CDR1 and CDR2: SGHRS, YFSETQ. V lost 0 bases and J 4 bases, leaving 5 bases between the germline ends. There are 13 residues in the CDR3. To note about this clone: Distinct nucleotide sequences in the sample also encode this CDR3.

As handled by the study authors: Amplification of reference gene primers provided the estimated nucleated cell counts. Using immunoSEQ multiplex PCR, the repertoire was profiled, and TCRdb retains in-frame clones only, with some absent. Clonal size and the V and J genes are those of that table, whereas D and trimming came from the DNA. Of 300,000 to 350,000 clones in the sample, more than 70% were seen once. Followed longitudinally, the Seattle patients had been enrolled during active infection. This rearrangement joins TRBV5-1 to TRBJ2-1; D not certain. Sequenced input: peripheral blood. This receptor was taken from a woman between 25 and 40 years old with COVID-19, enrolled during active disease. The CDR3 loop is CASSLASYNEQFF. The DNA of the CDR3 is TGCGCCAGCAGCTTGGCGAGTTACAATGAGCAGTTCTTC.